These 6 T cell receptor beta chains were all obtained from the same sample, sequenced in a study of cytomegalovirus exposure and HLA in healthy donors. 60 Vbeta and 13 Jbeta primers were used in PCR. Profiled with immunoSEQ multiplex PCR; TCRdb holds only in-frame clones, not every one. Across roughly 77,000 clones, the top ten clones capture roughly 3.8% of the sample. The sequenced material came from PBMCs. Source of these receptors: a female donor in good health and CMV-seropositive.

V is TRBV4-1 and J is TRBJ1-1; D remains unclear. The CDR3 runs to 14 residues. The germline gives CDR1 MGHRA, CDR2 YSYEKL. The V and J ends lost 1 base and 7 bases respectively, with 13 bases between them. The CDR3 spells CASSQVRVLGEAFF. The DNA for the CDR3 is TGCGCCAGCAGCCAAGTGAGGGTGTTGGGTGAAGCTTTCTTT.

Concerning this clone itself: One end of the junction does not line up with germline, which may come from a read error. The chain joins TRBV7-7 to TRBJ2-2, with D tentatively TRBD2 (5 bases). Germline CDR1 and CDR2: SSHAT and FNYEAQ (reference sequence). The CDR3 extends over 16 amino acids. The CDR3 loop is CASSLISSSNTGELFF. CDR3 nucleotide sequence: TGTGCTAGCAGCTTAATATCTAGCAGTAACACCGGGGAGCTGTTTTTT.

The J gene is TRBJ2-1, the V gene TRBV9; D is possibly TRBD2 (7 bases). The CDR3 runs 16 residues. V lost 0 bases, J lost 1 base, and 11 bases lay in between. Looked up from germline, CDR1 is SGDLS and CDR2 is YYNGEE. In DNA form, the CDR3 reads TGTGCCAGCAGCGTAGCGGGGGGCCAGTCCTACAATGAGCAGTTCTTC. This translates into CASSVAGGQSYNEQFF.

The V call is TRBV6-5, the J call TRBJ2-1; no reliable D call. The CDR3 runs to 13 residues. Germline CDR1 MNHEY, CDR2 SVGAGI. Trimming shortened V by 2 bases and J by 9 bases, and 11 bases separated the two germline ends. CDR3 amino acids: CASSYRFASEQFF. CDR3 nucleotide sequence: TGTGCCAGCAGTTACCGGTTCGCAAGTGAGCAGTTCTTC.

The J gene is TRBJ2-3, the V gene TRBV7-9; no reliable D call. Germline V gene data show CDR1 as SEHNR and CDR2 as FQNEAQ (reference sequence). The CDR3 runs 12 residues. V lost 3 bases to trimming and J lost 4 bases, with 5 bases between them. The CDR3 coding sequence is TGTGCCAGCAGCTTCGCGGCAGATACGCAGTATTTT. Its protein product is CASSFAADTQYF.

The CDR3 DNA is TGTGCCAGCAGTTTGCAGGGTTGGGGTATGGCGGGAGACACAGATACGCAGTATTTT. Protein product: CASSLQGWGMAGDTDTQYF. This rearrangement joins TRBV28 to TRBJ2-3; TRBD2 agrees at 7 bases. V gave up 3 bases and J gave up 2 bases; unmatched junction bases: 17. Germline V lookup: CDR1 MDHEN, CDR2 SYDVKM. This CDR3 is 19 amino acids long.